Shown below are 25 T cell receptor beta chains from a single sample sequenced in a study of T cells after somatic rescue of genetic block. Here immunoSEQ multiplex PCR was the method, and the copy in TCRdb shows in-frame clones only, minus some. The sample yields 9,000 to 10,000 clones, 74% seen once. The specimen sequenced was peripheral blood mononuclear cells (PBMCs). Receptors were obtained from a boy younger than 18.

The rearrangement links TRBV6-5 to TRBJ2-7; 7 bases are a match to TRBD2. J gave up 2 bases and V 2 bases, and 3 bases lay outside the gene matches. CDR3 length: 14 amino acids. The germline V gene has CDR1 MNHEY and CDR2 SVGAGI. CDR3 protein: CASSYVGGTYEQYF. Written as DNA, the CDR3 is TGTGCCAGCAGTTACGTCGGGGGGACCTACGAGCAGTACTTC.

This clone was picked up a small number of times. The chain combines TRBV5-1 with TRBJ2-6; D gene ambiguous. V was clipped by 2 bases and J by 2 bases, with 11 bases between them. The CDR3 is made up of 16 amino acids. Looked up from germline, CDR1 is SGHRS and CDR2 is YFSETQ. The CDR3 protein is CASSFAAGAGANVLTF. As DNA, the CDR3 is TGCGCCAGCAGCTTCGCTGCCGGCGCTGGGGCCAACGTCCTGACTTTC.

The chain carries TRBV28 and TRBJ2-7; D is ambiguous. Germline CDR1 MDHEN, CDR2 SYDVKM. Deletions cut 3 bases from V and 7 bases from J, with 10 bases between. This CDR3 is built from 12 residues. The CDR3 loop is CASSLETTEQYF. As DNA, the CDR3 is TGTGCCAGCAGTTTGGAAACGACGGAGCAGTACTTC. Variable domain in full (rest from reference TRBV28 and TRBJ2-7): DVKVTQSSRYLVKRTGEKVFLECVQDMDHENMFWYRQDPGLGLRLIYFSYDVKMKEKGDIPEGYSVSREKKERFSLILESASTNQTSMYLCASSLETTEQYFGPGTRLTVT.

This clone was counted between two and nine times. The chain joins TRBV6-5 to TRBJ2-4; the match to TRBD1 covers 9 bases. The CDR3 runs to 12 residues. The germline V gene has CDR1 MNHEY and CDR2 SVGAGI. J gave up 10 bases and V 8 bases, and 6 bases lay outside the gene matches. The CDR3 sequence: CASSQGAGIQYF. The DNA of the CDR3 is TGTGCCAGCTCACAGGGGGCTGGAATTCAGTACTTC.

For the CDR3, the DNA is TGCAGCGTTGTGGGGAAGGAGCAGTACTTC. This sequence encodes CSVVGKEQYF. The chain couples TRBV29-1 to TRBJ2-7, with no clear D. Germline assignment: CDR1 SQVTM and CDR2 ANQGSEA. This CDR3 comprises 10 residues. V was clipped by 4 bases and J by 7 bases, with 8 bases between them.

This chain links TRBV9 with TRBJ2-3; the D call may be TRBD1 or TRBD2 (5 bases each). From germline, CDR1 is SGDLS and CDR2 YYNGEE. The V gene lost 3 bases and the J gene lost 4 bases, with 15 bases spanning the gap. This CDR3 is built from 15 residues. For the CDR3, the DNA is TGTGCCAGCAGCGCCCCGAGGGGAGCCCCAGATACGCAGTATTTT. It is translated as CASSAPRGAPDTQYF.

The CDR3 DNA sequence: TGTGCCTGGAGTGTACAGACTAACGAGCAGTACTTC. Translating it yields CAWSVQTNEQYF. This rearrangement joins TRBV30 to TRBJ2-7; possible D gene TRBD2, 5 bases. CDR1 GTSNPN and CDR2 SVGIG come from the germline V gene (reference sequence). Trimming removed 0 bases from V and 5 bases from J, with 8 bases in between. The CDR3 spans 12 residues.

This clone turned up a few times. The chain carries TRBV10-1 and TRBJ1-4, with D unresolved. The CDR3 totals 13 residues. Germline CDR1 WNHNN, CDR2 SYGVQD (reference sequence). The V gene lost 6 bases and the J gene lost 4 bases, with 9 bases spanning the gap. For the CDR3, the DNA is TGCGCCAGCAGCCGGGTAATTAATGAAAAACTGTTTTTT. Translation gives CASSRVINEKLFF.

The CDR3 DNA reads as TGTGCCAGCAGGGGGTATGGCTACACCTTC. It codes for CASRGYGYTF. J is TRBJ1-2 and V is TRBV28; D call uncertain. Germline assignment: CDR1 MDHEN and CDR2 SYDVKM. Between the trimmed V and J ends, which lost 6 bases and 5 bases, there was a span of 4 bases. This CDR3 is built from 10 residues.

The chain uses TRBV9 and TRBJ1-1; 10 bases are a match to TRBD1. J gave up 4 bases and V 0 bases, and 0 bases lay outside the gene matches. The CDR3 is 14 amino acids. Germline-derived CDR1 and CDR2 are SGDLS and YYNGEE. The CDR3 region is CASSVGDRGTEAFF. The DNA of the CDR3 is TGTGCCAGCAGCGTAGGGGACAGGGGCACTGAAGCTTTCTTT.

The genes are TRBV5-1 and TRBJ2-1, with 9 bases matching TRBD1. V lost 3 bases and J lost 0; bases outside the gene matches: 13. Germline values: CDR1 SGHRS, CDR2 YFSETQ. The CDR3 covers 19 residues. This CDR3 is CASSSTGGRPGFSYNEQFF. As DNA, the CDR3 is TGCGCCAGCAGCTCTACAGGGGGCAGACCCGGGTTCTCCTACAATGAGCAGTTCTTC.

The chain employs TRBV7-2 and TRBJ1-2; D gene ambiguous. The CDR3 runs 13 residues. The germline CDR1 and CDR2 sequences are SGHTA and FQGNSA. The V end lost 6 bases, the J end lost 6 bases, and 14 bases lay between the germline ends. CDR3: CASRRTPNDGYTF. Written as DNA, the CDR3 is TGTGCCAGCAGGAGGACCCCCAACGATGGCTACACCTTC.

The rearrangement uses TRBV7-3 and TRBJ2-2; a weak D match, TRBD2 (5 bases). Between the trimmed V and J ends, which lost 4 bases and 6 bases, there was a span of 9 bases. The germline CDR1 and CDR2 sequences are SGHTA and FQGTGA. The CDR3 sequence is 13 residues long. The CDR3 spells CASSSLAPGELFF. Written as DNA, the CDR3 is TGTGCCAGCAGCTCTCTAGCCCCCGGGGAGCTGTTTTTT.

To note about this clone: Germline and junction disagree at one end, which may indicate a read error. V and J are TRBV10-3 and TRBJ2-7, with D unclear. The CDR3 loop spans 12 amino acids. Germline V gives CDR1 ENHRY, CDR2 SYGVKD. The CDR3 DNA reads TGTGCCATCAGTGAGTCTTCCTCCGAGCAGTACTTC. Protein product: CAISESSSEQYF.

The chain uses TRBV10-3 and TRBJ2-7; D is uncertain. V was clipped by 7 bases and J by 5 bases, with 18 bases between them. There are 14 residues in the CDR3. The germline CDR1 and CDR2 sequences are ENHRY and SYGVKD. CDR3 protein: CAINPRAPGHEQYF. The DNA for the CDR3 is TGTGCCATCAACCCTCGGGCCCCCGGCCACGAGCAGTACTTC.

The rearrangement uses TRBV5-5 and TRBJ1-5; D is uncertain. Trimming cost V 0 bases and J 0 bases, with 7 bases left between them. The CDR3 loop spans 15 amino acids. Germline lookup yields CDR1 SGHKS and CDR2 YYEKEE (reference sequence). DNA for the CDR3: TGTGCCAGCAGCTTGGGACCTAATAGCAATCAGCCCCAGCATTTT. Translation gives CASSLGPNSNQPQHF.

CDR3 DNA sequence: TGCGCCAGCAGCTTGGTCGGGACGGGCACAGATACGCAGTATTTT. Protein sequence: CASSLVGTGTDTQYF. V is TRBV5-1 and J is TRBJ2-3; D may be TRBD1 or TRBD2 (5 bases each). CDR3 length equals 15 residues. Germline V gene data show CDR1 as SGHRS and CDR2 as YFSETQ. Trimming removed 0 bases from V and 1 base from J, with 9 bases in between. Full variable domain (rest looked up from reference TRBV5-1 and TRBJ2-3): KAGVTQTPRYLIKTRGQQVTLSCSPISGHRSVSWYQQTPGQGLQFLFEYFSETQRNKGNFPGRFSGRQFSNSRSEMNVSTLELGDSALYLCASSLVGTGTDTQYFGPGTRLTVL.

This clone is medium-sized (0.01 to 0.1%). This chain links TRBV5-1 with TRBJ2-7; D uncertain. The CDR3 runs to 16 residues. The germline gives CDR1 SGHRS, CDR2 YFSETQ. V lost 6 bases, J lost 0 bases, and 19 bases lay in between. CDR3 sequence reads: CASTPGVALSSYEQYF. The CDR3 DNA is TGCGCCAGCACCCCTGGAGTGGCCTTGAGCTCCTACGAGCAGTACTTC.

This clone was counted between two and nine times. The rearrangement joins TRBV19 to TRBJ2-5; D not resolved. Per the germline V gene, CDR1 is LNHDA and CDR2 is SQIVND (reference sequence). The CDR3 covers 12 residues. The V gene lost 6 bases and the J gene lost 2 bases, with 7 bases spanning the gap. The CDR3 is CASRGQQETQYF. CDR3 nucleotide sequence: TGTGCCAGTAGGGGCCAGCAAGAGACCCAGTACTTC.

The chain joins TRBV6-1 to TRBJ2-7; D unresolved. V shed 2 bases and J shed 5 bases, with 13 bases lying between them. CDR3 length: 14 amino acids. Per the germline V gene, CDR1 is MNHNS and CDR2 is SASEGT. The CDR3 bases are TGTGCCAGCAGTGAAAGTCGAGCCAGGCACGAGCAGTACTTC. Translated, it gives CASSESRARHEQYF.

The gene calls are TRBV19 and TRBJ1-1; the D gene is possibly TRBD1 (6 bases). Germline CDR1 LNHDA, CDR2 SQIVND (reference sequence). V lost 3 bases, J lost 4 bases, and 12 bases lay in between. CDR3 length: 14 amino acids. CDR3 in DNA: TGTGCCAGTAGTATGTGGGCGGGGGCCACTGAAGCTTTCTTT. Protein sequence: CASSMWAGATEAFF.

The chain carries TRBV19 and TRBJ2-7, with TRBD2 matching 11 bases. J gave up 3 bases and V 5 bases, and 9 bases lay outside the gene matches. The germline V gene has CDR1 LNHDA and CDR2 SQIVND (reference sequence). The CDR3 covers 16 residues. The CDR3 coding sequence is TGTGCCAGTAGTGTTACATCTAGCGGGAGGTACTACGAGCAGTACTTC. Translating it yields CASSVTSSGRYYEQYF.

The chain employs TRBV5-1 and TRBJ2-3, with 9 bases identical to TRBD1. V gave up 1 base and J gave up 4 bases; unmatched junction bases: 4. The V gene's germline CDR1 is SGHRS and CDR2 YFSETQ. CDR3 length: 15 residues. The CDR3 sequence is CASSLWGTGPDTQYF. The CDR3 region has the DNA TGCGCCAGCAGCTTGTGGGGGACAGGGCCAGATACGCAGTATTTT. The variable domain in full, with the rest retrieved from reference TRBV5-1 and TRBJ2-3, is KAGVTQTPRYLIKTRGQQVTLSCSPISGHRSVSWYQQTPGQGLQFLFEYFSETQRNKGNFPGRFSGRQFSNSRSEMNVSTLELGDSALYLCASSLWGTGPDTQYFGPGTRLTVL.

This clone is labeled medium-sized. The rearrangement uses TRBV19 and TRBJ2-7; 9 nucleotides match TRBD1. Per germline, CDR1 LNHDA and CDR2 SQIVND (reference sequence). J lost 2 bases, V lost 6 bases, and 8 bases had no gene match. The CDR3 has 15 amino acids. CDR3 loop: CASSEQGASPYEQYF. The CDR3 DNA reads as TGTGCCAGTAGCGAACAGGGGGCCTCTCCCTACGAGCAGTACTTC.

The CDR3 protein is CASSRGAFPPYEQYF. The CDR3, as DNA: TGTGCCAGCAGTCGGGGGGCATTCCCCCCCTACGAGCAGTACTTC. The chain employs TRBV28 and TRBJ2-7; weak D call: TRBD2 (7 bases). Germline-derived CDR1 and CDR2 are MDHEN and SYDVKM. The CDR3 has 15 amino acids. V was clipped by 5 bases and J by 2 bases, with 16 bases between them.